A single sample is the source of the 17 T cell receptor beta chains below, sequenced in a study of cytomegalovirus exposure and HLA in healthy donors. With 60 Vbeta and 13 Jbeta primers, the PCR was carried out. Assay: immunoSEQ multiplex PCR; the TCRdb copy retains only in-frame clones and omits some. The table lists about 140,000 clones, approximately 70% of them singletons. Source material: PBMCs. The receptors were gathered from a woman aged 55-69 years in good health and CMV-seronegative.

The chain has TRBV7-6 and TRBJ2-3, with 7 bases that match TRBD2. Germline V gene lookup returns CDR1 SGHVS and CDR2 FNYEAQ. With V trimmed by 1 base and J by 1 base, 5 bases remained unmatched. This CDR3 has 16 amino acids. This CDR3 is CASSLVRGRGTDTQYF. CDR3 nucleotides: TGTGCCAGCAGCTTAGTTCGCGGGAGAGGCACAGATACGCAGTATTTT.

The sample holds a few counts of this clone. V gene TRBV27 combines with J gene TRBJ2-5; 13 bases map to TRBD2. The V and J ends lost 5 bases and 4 bases, in that order; junction bases with no gene match: 7. The CDR3 is made up of 16 amino acids. Germline CDR1 reads MNHEY; CDR2 reads SMNVEV (reference sequence). The CDR3 is CASSKIGLAGAETQYF. The CDR3 DNA follows: TGTGCCAGCAGTAAAATTGGACTAGCGGGGGCAGAGACCCAGTACTTC.

V usage is TRBV28 and J usage is TRBJ2-7, with 10 bases lining up with TRBD1. The germline V gene has CDR1 MDHEN and CDR2 SYDVKM. V gave up 6 bases and J gave up 4 bases; unmatched junction bases: 9. The CDR3 totals 15 residues. This chain's CDR3 is CASSLDRGLFYEQYF. The CDR3 DNA reads as TGTGCCAGCAGCCTCGACAGGGGGCTTTTTTACGAGCAGTACTTC.

The chain uses TRBV19 and TRBJ2-4, with 11 bases matching TRBD1. Germline loops: CDR1 LNHDA, CDR2 SQIVND (reference sequence). The CDR3 is made up of 16 amino acids. Trimming at V came to 8 bases and at J to 2 bases, leaving 8 bases not matched to a gene. As DNA, the CDR3 is TGTGCCAGTCCCTCCGGGACAGGGGGGTCCAAAAACATTCAGTACTTC. Protein sequence: CASPSGTGGSKNIQYF.

This clone qualifies as medium-sized. In the same sample, other DNA sequences code for this CDR3. The J gene is TRBJ1-1, the V gene TRBV7-9; unclear D gene. V lost 6 bases and J lost 3, with 11 bases in between. The CDR3 is 13 residues long. Germline-derived CDR1 and CDR2 are SEHNR and FQNEAQ (reference sequence). As DNA, the CDR3 is TGTGCCAGCAGTCCGACCGGGGACACTGAAGCTTTCTTT. Translating gives CASSPTGDTEAFF.

The genes are TRBV2 and TRBJ2-5, with 8 bases lining up with TRBD1. The V and J ends lost 5 bases and 1 base, in that order; junction bases with no gene match: 6. The CDR3 is 15 amino acids. Germline CDR1 is SNHLY and CDR2 is FYNNEI. The CDR3 protein is CASSRDRPTQETQYF. DNA for the CDR3: TGTGCCAGCAGTAGGGACAGGCCGACCCAAGAGACCCAGTACTTC. Full variable domain (rest looked up from reference TRBV2 and TRBJ2-5): EPEVTQTPSHQVTQMGQEVILRCVPISNHLYFYWYRQILGQKVEFLVSFYNNEISEKSEIFDDQFSVERPDGSNFTLKIRSTKLEDSAMYFCASSRDRPTQETQYFGPGTRLLVL.

About this clone itself: The DNA is omitted, as the CDR3 cannot be located on it reliably, and the CDR3 follows TCRdb's listing. The V and J genes are TRBV12-1 and TRBJ1-5; the listed D gene, TRBD1, was not tested against the DNA. TRBV12-1 is noted as a pseudogene. Inclusive of both ends, the CDR3 amounts to 21 amino acids. The CDR3 is CASSPRATVGQGARVNQPQHF.

This clone was counted only a few times. This rearrangement joins TRBV5-1 to TRBJ2-2; possible D gene TRBD1, 6 bases. This CDR3 region has 13 residues. The V end was cut by 2 bases, the J end by 6 bases, with 8 bases between. CDR1 is SGHRS and CDR2 is YFSETQ in the germline V gene. The CDR3 DNA reads as TGCGCCAGCAGCTTACAGGGTTCCGGGGAGCTGTTTTTT. Its translation is CASSLQGSGELFF.

The genes are TRBV19 and TRBJ2-3; 10 bases line up with TRBD1. V lost 5 bases and J lost 8; bases outside the gene matches: 7. CDR1 LNHDA and CDR2 SQIVND come from the germline V gene (reference sequence). The CDR3 is made up of 14 amino acids. CDR3 nucleotide sequence: TGTGCCAGTAGTCAGACAGGGGGCGCGGCTACGCAGTATTTT. It yields the protein CASSQTGGAATQYF.

The sample holds a few counts of this clone. V and J are TRBV7-2 and TRBJ2-1; the match to TRBD2 covers 11 bases. The germline gives CDR1 SGHTA, CDR2 FQGNSA. The CDR3 runs to 16 residues. Germline trimming cut 4 bases from V and 8 bases from J; bases unmatched to any gene: 10. In DNA form, the CDR3 reads TGTGCCAGCAGCTCCGTTAGCGGGAGGGGGCTCTATGAGCAGTTCTTC. Translating it yields CASSSVSGRGLYEQFF.

The chain joins TRBV5-6 to TRBJ2-7, with TRBD2 identical over 10 bases. Germline assignment: CDR1 SGHDT and CDR2 YYEEEE. This CDR3 has 14 residues. V trimming: 1 base; J trimming: 2 bases; junction bases outside the gene matches: 0. The CDR3 spells CASSLLAGAYEQYF. DNA of the CDR3: TGTGCCAGCAGCTTGCTAGCGGGGGCCTACGAGCAGTACTTC.

The chain links TRBV6-5 to TRBJ2-3; 10 bases match TRBD2. After removal of 0 bases from V and 7 bases from J, the junction contained 7 bases not matched to a gene. The CDR3 extends over 16 amino acids. The V gene's germline CDR1 is MNHEY and CDR2 SVGAGI. Here the CDR3 reads CASSYSAGGRGNTQYF. The CDR3 nucleotides are TGTGCCAGCAGTTACTCAGCGGGAGGGAGAGGAAATACGCAGTATTTT.

This clone appeared a few times. This chain joins TRBV6-1 and TRBJ2-3; 8 positions match TRBD2. The CDR3 is made up of 15 amino acids. Germline CDR1 reads MNHNS; CDR2 reads SASEGT. V lost 5 bases, J lost 0 bases, and 4 bases stayed unmatched. The CDR3 DNA follows: TGTGCCAGCAGTCCCCTAGCGGGTAGCACAGATACGCAGTATTTT. Residues: CASSPLAGSTDTQYF.

This sequence joins TRBV10-3 and TRBJ2-4, with D maybe TRBD2 (5 bases). V lost 10 bases, J lost 4 bases, and 20 bases lay in between. This CDR3 is built from 15 residues. Germline CDR1 is ENHRY and CDR2 is SYGVKD. In nucleotides, the CDR3 is TGTGCCACTTCGGGTCCTCCCACGGGAAAAAACATTCAGTACTTC. This translates into CATSGPPTGKNIQYF.

This clone was recorded a few times. The chain carries TRBV5-4 and TRBJ1-6; 8 bases are a match to TRBD1. The CDR3 has 14 amino acids. Looked up from germline, CDR1 is SGHNT and CDR2 is YYREEE (reference sequence). The V segment lost 9 bases and the J segment 8 bases; nucleotides outside the gene matches: 10. The CDR3 is CATSDVTGDSPLHF. The CDR3 bases are TGTGCCACCTCCGACGTGACAGGGGATTCACCCCTCCACTTT. The variable domain in full, with the rest retrieved from reference TRBV5-4 and TRBJ1-6, is ETGVTQSPTHLIKTRGQQVTLRCSSQSGHNTVSWYQQALGQGPQFIFQYYREEENGRGNFPPRFSGLQFPNYSSELNVNALELDDSALYLCATSDVTGDSPLHFGNGTRLTVT.

The V call is TRBV14, the J call TRBJ2-3; TRBD1 agrees at 8 bases. Germline V gene lookup returns CDR1 SGHDN and CDR2 FVKESK. The CDR3 is 16 amino acids. The V segment lost 5 bases and the J segment 2 bases; nucleotides outside the gene matches: 9. The CDR3 DNA is TGTGCCAGCAGCTCTCGGACAGGGTGGGACACAGATACGCAGTATTTT. Protein: CASSSRTGWDTDTQYF.

CDR3 sequence reads: CASRQGTGTEAFF. CDR3 sequence (DNA): TGTGCCAGCCGTCAGGGGACGGGCACTGAAGCTTTCTTT. This chain joins TRBV6-5 and TRBJ1-1; D may be TRBD1 (6 bases). Germline CDR1 is MNHEY and CDR2 is SVGAGI. The CDR3 is made up of 13 amino acids. V was pared by 8 bases and J by 4 bases, with 14 bases between.